The clone carrying this T cell receptor (beta chain) showed up just once. Its antigen remains unknown. This entry is derived from a study of cytomegalovirus exposure and HLA in healthy donors. Germline V gene sequence: CDR1 MNHEY, CDR2 SVGAGI. With 2 bases removed from V and 5 bases from J, the gap between germline ends came to 9 bases. This CDR3 contains 13 residues. Study-level findings and limits: Later analysis showed TCR association rates varying by HLA locus, highest for DRB1 and lowest for HLA-C. Some V segments (TRBV6-2 and TRBV6-3 among them) were excluded as indistinguishable. Reports state that TCR beta sequences accurately predicted most subjects' HLA-A and HLA-B alleles. Previous analysis showed most TCR beta V segments were productive about 90% or about 30% of the time.

The primer mix had 60 Vbeta and 13 Jbeta primers. TCRdb's copy holds only in-frame clones and misses some; the assay was immunoSEQ multiplex PCR. In the table there are about 60,000 clones, around three quarters of which are singletons. Sequencing used PBMCs. The sequence was collected from a woman under 40 in good health and CMV-seronegative. The genes are TRBV6-5 and TRBJ2-5, with a possible D match to TRBD1 (5 bases). This CDR3 reads CASSYARAETQYF. CDR3 coding DNA: TGTGCCAGCAGTTACGCCAGGGCGGAGACCCAGTACTTC.